The 14 T cell receptor beta chains presented below share a single source sample, sequenced in a study of T cell responses to AZD1222 COVID-19 vaccine. Some clones are missing from TCRdb's copy, which holds only in-frame ones; the method was immunoSEQ multiplex PCR. The data hold tens of thousands of clones, with about 90% observed a single time. The specimen was peripheral blood, collected on day 0 of AZD1222 vaccination. These receptors were obtained from an adult in good health.

The gene calls are TRBV5-8 and TRBJ1-2; D perhaps matches TRBD1 (6 bases). The CDR3 spans 15 residues. CDR1 is SGHTS and CDR2 is YDEGEE in the germline V gene. V was pared by 4 bases and J by 4 bases, with 17 bases between. The CDR3 DNA reads as TGTGCCAGCAGCCCTACAGGGAATCAGGGCTATGGCTACACCTTC. Amino acids: CASSPTGNQGYGYTF. The whole variable domain, remainder taken from reference TRBV5-8 and TRBJ1-2, is EAGVTQSPTHLIKTRGQQATLRCSPISGHTSVYWYQQALGLGLQFLLWYDEGEERNRGNFPPRFSGRQFPNYSSELNVNALELEDSALYLCASSPTGNQGYGYTFGSGTRLTVV.

The chain links TRBV5-1 to TRBJ2-3, with D possibly matching TRBD2 (5 bases). V was pared by 4 bases and J by 4 bases, with 13 bases between. This CDR3 contains 14 residues. CDR1 SGHRS and CDR2 YFSETQ come from the germline V gene. The CDR3, as DNA: TGCGCCAGCAGCGAAACAACTAGGGCAGATACGCAGTATTTT. It encodes CASSETTRADTQYF.

This clone was detected once. V is TRBV5-1 and J is TRBJ1-6, with 7 bases aligning to TRBD1. Germline lookup yields CDR1 SGHRS and CDR2 YFSETQ. The CDR3 covers 15 residues. V shed 0 bases, J shed 9 bases, and the junction held 6 bases outside the gene matches. CDR3 nucleotide sequence: TGCGCCAGCAGCTTGGGGGACAGTTTGGGTTCACCCCTCCACTTT. Its translation is CASSLGDSLGSPLHF.

The V and J genes are TRBV19 and TRBJ2-1; 8 positions agree with TRBD2. CDR1 is LNHDA and CDR2 is SQIVND in the germline V gene (reference sequence). Trimming cost V 3 bases and J 6 bases; bases outside gene matches: 4. The CDR3 is made up of 14 amino acids. This chain's CDR3 is CASSMAGGSNEQFF. In DNA form, the CDR3 reads TGTGCCAGTAGTATGGCGGGAGGCTCCAATGAGCAGTTCTTC.

This clone has just a few counts. The rearrangement uses TRBV12-3 or TRBV12-4 and TRBJ2-2; D gene ambiguous. The CDR3 is 12 amino acids. V lost 3 bases, J lost 6 bases, and 5 bases lay in between. CDR3 in DNA: TGTGCCAGCAGTTTTGTCCCCGGGGAGCTGTTTTTT. This codes for CASSFVPGELFF.

The V and J genes are TRBV27 and TRBJ2-2; the D is unclear. Germline V gene data show CDR1 as MNHEY and CDR2 as SMNVEV (reference sequence). V lost 2 bases to trimming and J lost 0 bases, with 10 bases between them. There are 16 residues in the CDR3. In DNA form, the CDR3 reads TGTGCCAGCAGTTTAATTTCGTGGTCGAACACCGGGGAGCTGTTTTTT. It codes for CASSLISWSNTGELFF.

The V call is TRBV5-6, the J call TRBJ2-5; unclear D gene. CDR1 SGHDT and CDR2 YYEEEE come from the germline V gene. The length of the CDR3 is 13 residues. V was trimmed by 7 bases and J by 1 base, leaving 11 bases between them. The CDR3 here is CASGRSIQETQYF. The CDR3 nucleotides are TGTGCCAGCGGGCGAAGTATCCAAGAGACCCAGTACTTC.

A remark on this clone: A junction boundary mismatches the germline segment, possibly from a read error. This chain joins TRBV7-9 and TRBJ1-1; maybe TRBD1 (6 bases). Looked up from germline, CDR1 is SEHNR and CDR2 is FQNEAQ (reference sequence). This CDR3 has 12 amino acids. CDR3 DNA: TGTGCCAGCAGCCAACGGGACACACTGTACATCTTT. Translated: CASSQRDTLYIF.

In this sample, this clone turned up once. V gene TRBV7-8 combines with J gene TRBJ2-1; 7 bases are a match to TRBD2. Germline V gene data show CDR1 as SGHVS and CDR2 as FQNEAQ. This CDR3 region has 16 residues. Trimming at V came to 5 bases and at J to 0 bases, leaving 7 bases not matched to a gene. Here the CDR3 DNA reads TGTGCCAGCAGCCGAGGGCTAGCGGCCTCCTACAATGAGCAGTTCTTC. Amino acids: CASSRGLAASYNEQFF.

As to this clone: This sample includes further DNA sequences coding for the same CDR3. V is TRBV2 and J is TRBJ2-7, with 12 bases aligning to TRBD2. The length of the CDR3 is 15 residues. V lost 6 bases, J lost 4 bases, and 7 bases stayed unmatched. Germline lookup yields CDR1 SNHLY and CDR2 FYNNEI. The CDR3 DNA sequence: TGTGCCAGCAGCGTGACTAGCGGGAGTTCTTACGAGCAGTACTTC. This codes for CASSVTSGSSYEQYF. Looking up the rest from reference TRBV2 and TRBJ2-7 gives the full variable domain: EPEVTQTPSHQVTQMGQEVILRCVPISNHLYFYWYRQILGQKVEFLVSFYNNEISEKSEIFDDQFSVERPDGSNFTLKIRSTKLEDSAMYFCASSVTSGSSYEQYFGPGTRLTVT.

The chain employs TRBV5-6 and TRBJ2-2, with TRBD2 identical over 11 bases. In germline, CDR1 is SGHDT, CDR2 YYEEEE. This CDR3 spans 16 amino acids. After removal of 4 bases from V and 5 bases from J, the junction contained 7 bases not matched to a gene. The CDR3 is CASSILAGVRTGELFF. The CDR3 DNA reads TGTGCCAGCAGCATACTAGCGGGAGTCAGGACCGGGGAGCTGTTTTTT.

The chain carries TRBV2 and TRBJ1-1, with 8 bases fitting TRBD1. V trimming: 7 bases; J trimming: 1 base; junction bases outside the gene matches: 2. This CDR3 spans 13 amino acids. CDR1 and CDR2 (germline): SNHLY, FYNNEI. This chain's CDR3 is CASTGQGNTEAFF. CDR3 DNA: TGTGCCAGCACCGGACAGGGGAACACTGAAGCTTTCTTT. The entire variable domain, with the rest obtained from reference TRBV2 and TRBJ1-1, is as follows: EPEVTQTPSHQVTQMGQEVILRCVPISNHLYFYWYRQILGQKVEFLVSFYNNEISEKSEIFDDQFSVERPDGSNFTLKIRSTKLEDSAMYFCASTGQGNTEAFFGQGTRLTVV.

The gene calls are TRBV18 and TRBJ1-1; D unclear. The CDR3 loop spans 13 amino acids. V lost 3 bases, J lost 1 base, and 6 bases lay in between. Germline V gene data show CDR1 as KGHSH and CDR2 as LQKENI. In DNA form, the CDR3 reads TGTGCCAGCTCACCGTCAGCGAACACTGAAGCTTTCTTT. Protein product: CASSPSANTEAFF.

The V gene is TRBV15, the J gene TRBJ1-5; D remains unclear. V was trimmed by 1 base and J by 1 base, leaving 8 bases between them. The CDR3 runs to 15 residues. The germline V gene has CDR1 LNHNV and CDR2 YYDKDF (reference sequence). The CDR3 reads CATSRGRDSNQPQHF. Written as DNA, the CDR3 is TGTGCCACCAGCAGAGGAAGAGACAGCAATCAGCCCCAGCATTTT.